This T cell receptor (beta chain) was retrieved from a study of cytomegalovirus exposure and HLA in healthy donors. Points from the study as a whole: Most TCR sequences were rare, but some public TCRs occurred in many donors. Researchers catalogued about 160 TCR beta chains as cytomegalovirus-associated.

The study drew the donors from its approximately 120-subject validation cohort, separate from the roughly 700-subject first cohort. Trimming cost V 1 base and J 3 bases, with 9 bases left between them. The CDR3 covers 15 residues. Germline-derived CDR1 and CDR2 are SEHNR and FQNEAQ (reference sequence). In regard to this clone: Its antigen remains unknown.

Clones were read by immunoSEQ multiplex PCR, and TCRdb kept only the in-frame ones, dropping some. The data contain about 110,000 clones, about 88% of them singletons. The chain combines TRBV7-9 with TRBJ2-2, with D unclear. The source material was PBMCs. This TCR derives from a woman under 30 in good health and CMV-seronegative. The CDR3 DNA reads TGTGCCAGCAGCTTAGGAGATAGAGACACCGGGGAGCTGTTTTTT. Amino acid sequence: CASSLGDRDTGELFF.